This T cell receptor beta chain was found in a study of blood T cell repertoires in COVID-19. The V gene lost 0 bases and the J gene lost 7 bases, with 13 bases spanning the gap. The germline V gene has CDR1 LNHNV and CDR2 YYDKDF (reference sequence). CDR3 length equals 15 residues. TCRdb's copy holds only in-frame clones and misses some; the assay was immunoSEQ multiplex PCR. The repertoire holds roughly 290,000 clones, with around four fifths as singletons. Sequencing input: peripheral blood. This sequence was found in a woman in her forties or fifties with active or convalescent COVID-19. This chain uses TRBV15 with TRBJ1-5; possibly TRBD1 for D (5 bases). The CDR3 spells CATSRDQGKEQPQHF. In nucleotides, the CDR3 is TGTGCCACCAGCAGAGATCAGGGAAAGGAACAGCCCCAGCATTTT.